This T cell receptor (beta chain) is from a study of T cell changes during pregnancy in multiple sclerosis (dated by TCRdb to about 2019). Background for the entire study: The study looked at changes in the T cell repertoire across pregnancy in women with multiple sclerosis.

The CDR3, cysteine through phenylalanine, is 18 amino acids long. Only the CDR3 region is kept as DNA, spanning 54 bases read in frame from base 1. The junction shows trimming of 6 bases on V and 0 bases on J, and the gene matches do not reach 13 bases of it. Taken from the germline V gene, the CDR1 and CDR2 loops are ENHRY and SYGVKD. With regard to this clone: Its antigen is still unknown. No much larger clone is present one base from it, and per-base qualities are unavailable.

Library method: the immunoSEQ multiplex PCR assay. Not all clones reach the TCRdb copy of this immuneACCESS table, which keeps in-frame sequences only. Checked studies attribute under half of the gap to unresolved V genes and leave the rest unexplained. This sample is represented by tens of thousands of clones; about 91% of them were singletons. The ten largest clones capture approximately 1.5% of the sample. Sequencing was performed on peripheral blood, taken in the second trimester of pregnancy. The chain joins TRBV10-3 to TRBJ1-5; TRBD1 aligns with 8 central bases. The source of this sequence is a female donor in good health, enrolled as a control in a pregnancy study. The nucleotide sequence reads as follows: TGTGCCATCAGCGTCCGACAGGGGAAAGGGATTAGCAATCAGCCCCAGCATTTT. Its translation reads: CAISVRQGKGISNQPQHF.